This is a list of T cell receptor beta chains from one sample in a study of blood T cell repertoires in COVID-19. Produced via immunoSEQ multiplex PCR; TCRdb's table is partial and in-frame only. The sample includes roughly 41,000 clones, approximately 80% of them seen just once. The sample was peripheral blood. These receptors originate from a man aged 50 or older with active COVID-19. The conserved cysteine and the conserved F or W are not part of the CDR3 here. A clone size is listed for some rows: how often the clone was seen (once, few, many), or a class if it is expanded.

TRBJ2-7 - TRBV7-6 ASSPGLAGGLYEQY
TRBJ1-1 - TRBV6-5 ASSYGSMNTEAF
TRBJ2-1 - TRBV5-5 ASSSRGEIYNEQF
TRBJ1-5 - TRBV7-6 ASSLTDSNQPQH
TRBJ2-7 - TRBV10-3 AISGLAGDEQY
TRBJ1-1 - TRBV11-2 ASSLDRNTEAF
TRBJ2-1 few TRBV5-6 ASSLAGTEFYNEQF
TRBJ2-3 few TRBV7-2 ASSPPGGARDTQY
TRBJ2-5 once TRBV5-1 ASSRILPGVVKTQY
TRBJ2-7 - TRBV6-2/TRBV6-3 ASSYLGGVYEQY
TRBJ1-1 - TRBV9 ASSPRLGLQNTEAF
TRBJ2-3 - TRBV5-4 ASSFFRGAGTDTQY
TRBJ2-1 - TRBV12-3/TRBV12-4 ASSFGHNEQF
TRBJ2-3 - TRBV5-1 ASSLGQRRSDTQY
TRBJ2-1 - TRBV6-2/TRBV6-3 ASSYWSSYQDEQF
TRBJ1-2 - TRBV6-5 ASSPRTVYGYT
TRBJ1-2 - TRBV6-5 ATGSRSYGYT
TRBJ1-5 few TRBV28 ASSLPLNQPQH
TRBJ2-5 - TRBV3-1/TRBV3-2 ASSQGGASGEETQY
TRBJ2-3 - TRBV6-2/TRBV6-3 ASSYATRRQTSTDTQY
TRBJ2-5 - TRBV29-1 SAGTGKETQY
TRBJ2-7 - TRBV6-6 ASSRLAGVPYEQY
TRBJ1-1 - TRBV23-1 ASSGLGLRTGGNPHTEAF
TRBJ2-3 - TRBV10-3 ASRTSGSTDTQY
TRBJ2-7 - TRBV11-2 ASSFSRQEARREQY
TRBJ2-5 - TRBV7-9 ASSLDGGTMTQY
TRBJ1-1 few TRBV21-1 ASSNGQGGVTEAF
TRBJ1-3 - TRBV19 ASSRQGRGEGNTIY
TRBJ1-2 - TRBV28 ASSPSTQIYGYT
TRBJ1-5 - TRBV30 AWLGGGYQPQH
TRBJ1-3 - TRBV6-5 ATSGGAGNTIY
TRBJ2-5 - TRBV5-5 ASSFSGGIETQY
TRBJ1-1 - TRBV2 ASIWDRGYTEAF
TRBJ2-1 - TRBV15 ATSSRDRAF
TRBJ2-1 few TRBV24-1 ATRGGPSGYNEQF
TRBJ2-7 few TRBV4-1 ASSQDLGTGAGNEQY
TRBJ1-1 - TRBV3-1/TRBV3-2 ASSQVGDTEAF
TRBJ2-7 - TRBV4-2 ASSPGLGTHPYEQY
TRBJ2-1 - TRBV18 ASSPPGGLHNEQF
TRBJ1-2 few TRBV18 ASSPGQGDGYT
TRBJ2-3 - TRBV4-3 ASSQDRAGGADTQY
TRBJ2-1 - TRBV15 ATSRDRGAGQNNEQF
TRBJ2-7 - TRBV19 ASSDPTGPISSYEQY
TRBJ2-5 once TRBV6-6 ATSGGAQETQY
TRBJ2-7 - TRBV27 ASRNLQGPREY